The 14 T cell receptor beta chains below were found in one sample sequenced in a study of beta chain features in type 1 diabetes. Findings and caveats of the study: Moderate yet significant TCRB CDR3 shortening was seen in Type 1 diabetes patients in all four CD4+ subsets.

Sequenced material consisted of expressed TCRB transcripts (all of the isolated RNA was reverse transcribed). Some clones are missing from TCRdb's copy, which holds only in-frame ones; the method was immunoSEQ multiplex PCR. The sample has 150,000 to 200,000 clones; about 10% are singletons. Their antigens are not known. The sample was central memory CD4+ T cells from blood. The source of these receptors is a woman in her 30s with type 1 diabetes.

The table lists this clone with a few counts. The chain uses TRBV19 and TRBJ2-7; TRBD1 matches at 7 bases. CDR1 and CDR2 (germline): LNHDA, SQIVND (reference sequence). V shed 7 bases, J shed 2 bases, and the junction held 8 bases outside the gene matches. The CDR3 sequence is 14 residues long. CDR3 loop: CASNDRASTYEQYF. DNA of the CDR3: TGTGCCAGTAATGACAGGGCCTCCACCTACGAGCAGTACTTC.

Comment on this clone: Relative to the germline gene, one junction end is altered; a read error may explain this. Other DNA variants within this sample encode the same CDR3. Here the CDR3 DNA reads TGTGCCAGCAGCCAACGTTACAGGGCCCTTAGCACAGATACACAGTATTTT. It is translated as CASSQRYRALSTDTQYF. The V and J genes are TRBV4-2 and TRBJ2-3, with D possibly being TRBD1 (6 bases). CDR1 is LGHNA, CDR2 YNFKEQ, per germline. The CDR3 loop spans 17 amino acids.

This clone was counted a few times. This chain uses TRBV28 with TRBJ1-4; D gene ambiguous. Germline V gives CDR1 MDHEN, CDR2 SYDVKM. V was cut by 1 base and J by 8 bases, with 8 bases left in between. The CDR3 extends over 13 amino acids. CDR3 in DNA: TGTGCCAGCAGTTTATTCACGGTGGAAAAACTGTTTTTT. Translation: CASSLFTVEKLFF.

This clone was recorded a few times. V usage is TRBV7-2 and J usage is TRBJ2-7; TRBD2 aligns across 7 bases. The CDR3 runs to 15 residues. The trim removed 1 base at V and 2 bases at J, leaving 5 bases unmatched. Germline CDR1 and CDR2: SGHTA and FQGNSA. The CDR3 loop is CASSLGAGVPYEQYF. For the CDR3, the DNA is TGTGCCAGCAGCTTAGGTGCGGGAGTGCCCTACGAGCAGTACTTC.

This clone was counted only a few times. This chain links TRBV14 with TRBJ1-2, with unresolved D. V lost 4 bases and J 3 bases, leaving 15 bases between the germline ends. This CDR3 region has 15 residues. From germline, CDR1 is SGHDN and CDR2 FVKESK. CDR3 loop: CASSLRVDGYYGYTF. The CDR3 DNA sequence: TGTGCCAGCAGCCTGAGGGTGGACGGGTACTATGGCTACACCTTC.

Points on this clone: This sample includes further DNA sequences coding for the same CDR3. The V gene is TRBV7-6, the J gene TRBJ2-1; 11 bases agree with TRBD2. J gave up 7 bases and V 5 bases, and 7 bases lay outside the gene matches. This CDR3 is built from 15 residues. Germline V gene lookup returns CDR1 SGHVS and CDR2 FNYEAQ. In DNA, the CDR3 is TGTGCCAGCAGCCCTAGCGGGAGGCCTCCGAATGAGCAGTTCTTC. Its protein is CASSPSGRPPNEQFF.

This clone showed up just a few times. The chain carries TRBV10-3 and TRBJ2-6; the D is unclear. The CDR3 has 15 amino acids. V was shortened by 0 bases and J by 2 bases, with 5 bases between the two germline ends. Germline CDR1 reads ENHRY; CDR2 reads SYGVKD. CDR3 in DNA: TGTGCCATCAGTGAGTCGACTCCTGGGGCCAACGTCCTGACTTTC. Translation: CAISESTPGANVLTF.

The table lists this clone with a few counts. The chain recombines TRBV6-1 with TRBJ1-5; no clear D gene. V shed 6 bases and J shed 5 bases, with 5 bases lying between them. The CDR3 consists of 11 residues. Germline loops: CDR1 MNHNS, CDR2 SASEGT. The CDR3 reads CASSLDQPQHF. CDR3 nucleotides: TGTGCCAGCAGCCTAGATCAGCCCCAGCATTTT.

This clone has just a few counts. This sequence joins TRBV7-9 and TRBJ2-1, with no clear D. Germline V CDR1 and CDR2: SEHNR, FQNEAQ (reference sequence). The CDR3 covers 14 residues. Trimming took 2 bases from V and 5 from J, leaving 10 bases between them. CDR3 nucleotide sequence: TGTGCCAGCAGCTTATACGGAGAGAACAATGAGCAGTTCTTC. The encoded protein is CASSLYGENNEQFF.

This rearrangement joins TRBV4-2 to TRBJ2-5; 8 bases are a match to TRBD1. The CDR3 has 16 amino acids. Germline loops: CDR1 LGHNA, CDR2 YNFKEQ. V was clipped by 5 bases and J by 5 bases; unmatched bases: 13. The CDR3 coding sequence is TGTGCCAGCAGCTACCAGACAGGGGAAAAGGGGGAGACCCAGTACTTC. Amino acid sequence: CASSYQTGEKGETQYF.

This clone was counted a single time. CDR3 sequence: CASSTRTGPKVGQYF. CDR3 in DNA: TGCGCCAGCAGCACACGGACAGGGCCGAAAGTCGGGCAGTACTTC. The chain couples TRBV5-1 to TRBJ2-7, with TRBD1 identical over 8 bases. The CDR3 is made up of 15 amino acids. Trimming at V came to 4 bases and at J to 9 bases, leaving 15 bases not matched to a gene. From germline, CDR1 is SGHRS and CDR2 YFSETQ.

This clone was recorded a few times. The chain carries TRBV28 and TRBJ2-7; 7 bases are shared with TRBD1. V dropped 2 bases and J dropped 4; count of bases not matched to a gene: 5. Germline V gives CDR1 MDHEN, CDR2 SYDVKM. The CDR3 length is 14 residues. The CDR3 loop reads CASSLDRARYEQYF. In DNA, the CDR3 is TGTGCCAGCAGTTTAGACAGGGCCCGGTACGAGCAGTACTTC.

This clone was picked up a small number of times. The genes are TRBV6-1 and TRBJ2-1; 7 bases align to TRBD2. Germline CDR1 reads MNHNS; CDR2 reads SASEGT. Germline trimming cut 9 bases from V and 8 bases from J; bases unmatched to any gene: 7. The CDR3 is 12 amino acids. The CDR3 is CASLDRGDEQFF. The CDR3 region has the DNA TGTGCCAGTCTAGACCGGGGGGATGAGCAGTTCTTC.

The V gene is TRBV29-1, the J gene TRBJ1-1, with 7 bases that match TRBD1. Looked up from germline, CDR1 is SQVTM and CDR2 is ANQGSEA. The CDR3 has 16 residues. With 4 bases clipped from V and 5 bases from J, the junction kept 16 bases outside the gene matches. CDR3: CSVAFKGAREGTEAFF. CDR3 DNA sequence: TGCAGCGTTGCATTTAAGGGGGCGCGAGAGGGGACTGAAGCTTTCTTT.